This T cell receptor beta chain was captured in a study of glioma-infiltrating T cells. Study in general: Before surgery, glioma patients received dexamethasone for at most six days.

Points from the study as a whole: Non-neoplastic patients had below-expected tissue-blood divergence, while all gliomas exceeded expectation. Patients with low tissue-blood divergence carried a signature set of shared blood CDR3 motifs.

This CDR3 is 13 amino acids long. Unmatched junction bases numbered 9, after V lost 7 bases and J lost 7 bases. CDR1 is MNHEY, CDR2 SVGEGT, per germline. Using RNA template, CDR3s of TCR alpha and beta were amplified with iRepertoire arm-PCR. TCRdb fed the multiplex PCR reads into MiXCR, producing one record per CDR3 protein. The sample lists a few hundred thousand distinct CDR3 sequences; 41% were seen once. About this clonotype itself: Its antigen is unknown. This may stem from a read error, because a much larger clone lies one nucleotide away.

This clonotype was obtained from a human donor with low-grade glioma or glioblastoma, undergoing nonglioma brain surgery, or in good health (not recorded which). Material: glioma tissue, nonneoplastic brain tissue, or PBMCs (not recorded which). The chain recombines TRBV6-2 or TRBV6-3 with TRBJ2-7; 8 positions agree with TRBD2. The CDR3 coding sequence is TGTGCCAGCACCACCGGAATAGCGGGAGAGCAGTACTTC. This sequence encodes CASTTGIAGEQYF.